This is a list of T cell receptor beta chains from one sample in a study of blood T cell repertoires in COVID-19. Profiling relied on immunoSEQ multiplex PCR, and the TCRdb table lists in-frame clones only, not all of them. Among 77,000 or so clones listed, 65% to 90% were seen once. The specimen sequenced was peripheral blood. These receptors were obtained from an older woman with acute or convalescent COVID-19. Both conserved end residues are part of each CDR3. The order of the fields is CDR3 protein, CDR3 DNA, D gene, J gene, V gene, clone size. The D gene is left open where the match is weak. Size tells how often a clone was seen (once, few, many) or the class of an expanded clone, and some rows leave it out.

CDR3 protein: CASSPRTGSNYGYTF
CDR3 DNA: TGTGCCAGCTCACCTCGGACAGGGTCTAACTATGGCTACACCTTC
D gene: TRBD1
J gene: TRBJ1-2
V gene: TRBV18
clone size: .

CDR3 protein: CASSLPGQGMNTEAFF
CDR3 DNA: TGTGCCAGCAGCCTACCGGGACAGGGGATGAACACTGAAGCTTTCTTT
D gene: TRBD1
J gene: TRBJ1-1
V gene: TRBV3-1/TRBV3-2
clone size: .

CDR3 protein: CASSEEKGYGYTF
CDR3 DNA: TGTGCCAGCAGCGAGGAGAAGGGGTATGGCTACACCTTC
D gene: .
J gene: TRBJ1-2
V gene: TRBV6-4
clone size: .

CDR3 protein: CAWTRGGNEQFF
CDR3 DNA: TGTGCCTGGACCCGGGGGGGCAATGAGCAGTTCTTC
D gene: TRBD2
J gene: TRBJ2-1
V gene: TRBV30
clone size: .

CDR3 protein: CASSYTGSGEKLFF
CDR3 DNA: TGTGCCAGCAGTTACACCGGCAGCGGAGAAAAACTGTTTTTT
D gene: .
J gene: TRBJ1-4
V gene: TRBV6-6
clone size: .

CDR3 protein: CASSATSASSYNEQFF
CDR3 DNA: TGTGCCAGCAGCGCAACTAGCGCCAGCTCCTACAATGAGCAGTTCTTC
D gene: TRBD2
J gene: TRBJ2-1
V gene: TRBV2
clone size: .

CDR3 protein: CSVRQEQPPYYGYTF
CDR3 DNA: TGCAGCGTACGACAGGAACAACCGCCATATTATGGCTACACCTTC
D gene: .
J gene: TRBJ1-2
V gene: TRBV29-1
clone size: .

CDR3 protein: CSVAFTGTTNEKLFF
CDR3 DNA: TGCAGCGTTGCCTTTACCGGGACAACTAATGAAAAACTGTTTTTT
D gene: .
J gene: TRBJ1-4
V gene: TRBV29-1
clone size: .

CDR3 protein: CASSYEGLRTEAFF
CDR3 DNA: TGTGCCAGCAGCTATGAGGGATTGCGCACTGAAGCTTTCTTT
D gene: .
J gene: TRBJ1-1
V gene: TRBV9
clone size: .

CDR3 protein: CASSQGRGDTQYF
CDR3 DNA: TGTGCCAGCAGCCAAGGAAGGGGAGATACGCAGTATTTT
D gene: .
J gene: TRBJ2-3
V gene: TRBV3-1/TRBV3-2
clone size: .

CDR3 protein: CASSIFDKMGADTQYF
CDR3 DNA: TGTGCCAGTAGTATTTTTGACAAGATGGGTGCAGATACGCAGTATTTT
D gene: .
J gene: TRBJ2-3
V gene: TRBV19
clone size: .

CDR3 protein: CASSLKHTNYGYTF
CDR3 DNA: TGTGCCAGCAGTCTTAAGCATACTAACTATGGCTACACCTTC
D gene: .
J gene: TRBJ1-2
V gene: TRBV6-5
clone size: .

CDR3 protein: CASSPDRNTGELFF
CDR3 DNA: TGTGCCAGCTCACCAGACAGGAACACCGGGGAGCTGTTTTTT
D gene: .
J gene: TRBJ2-2
V gene: TRBV18
clone size: .

CDR3 protein: CASSFEGADFYGYTF
CDR3 DNA: TGCGCCAGCAGCTTTGAGGGGGCCGATTTCTATGGCTACACCTTC
D gene: TRBD1
J gene: TRBJ1-2
V gene: TRBV5-1
clone size: .

CDR3 protein: CASSAEKNTEAFF
CDR3 DNA: TGTGCCAGCAGTGCTGAGAAGAACACTGAAGCTTTCTTT
D gene: .
J gene: TRBJ1-1
V gene: TRBV2
clone size: .

CDR3 protein: CASINGRLSYNEQFF
CDR3 DNA: TGCGCCAGCATCAACGGCAGGCTATCCTACAATGAGCAGTTCTTC
D gene: .
J gene: TRBJ2-1
V gene: TRBV10-1
clone size: .

CDR3 protein: CATSVRGMNTEAFF
CDR3 DNA: TGTGCCACCAGCGTCAGGGGGATGAACACTGAAGCTTTCTTT
D gene: TRBD1
J gene: TRBJ1-1
V gene: TRBV15
clone size: few

CDR3 protein: CASSFPGQGDIAF
CDR3 DNA: TGTGCCAGCAGTTTCCCGGGACAGGGGGACATCGCCTTC
D gene: TRBD1
J gene: TRBJ1-2
V gene: TRBV12-3/TRBV12-4
clone size: .

CDR3 protein: CASSLRPGRAFF
CDR3 DNA: TGTGCCAGCAGTTTACGTCCAGGGCGAGCTTTCTTT
D gene: .
J gene: TRBJ1-1
V gene: TRBV12-3/TRBV12-4
clone size: once

CDR3 protein: CASSPGTGAGNTIYF
CDR3 DNA: TGTGCCAGCAGCCCCGGGACAGGGGCTGGAAACACCATATATTTT
D gene: TRBD1
J gene: TRBJ1-3
V gene: TRBV14
clone size: .

CDR3 protein: CASSLQDDGQYF
CDR3 DNA: TGTGCCAGCAGCTTACAGGACGACGGGCAGTACTTC
D gene: .
J gene: TRBJ2-7
V gene: TRBV5-6
clone size: .

CDR3 protein: CASSFLRDSGGYTF
CDR3 DNA: TGTGCCAGCAGCTTCCTCCGGGACAGTGGGGGCTACACCTTC
D gene: TRBD1
J gene: TRBJ1-2
V gene: TRBV5-6
clone size: .